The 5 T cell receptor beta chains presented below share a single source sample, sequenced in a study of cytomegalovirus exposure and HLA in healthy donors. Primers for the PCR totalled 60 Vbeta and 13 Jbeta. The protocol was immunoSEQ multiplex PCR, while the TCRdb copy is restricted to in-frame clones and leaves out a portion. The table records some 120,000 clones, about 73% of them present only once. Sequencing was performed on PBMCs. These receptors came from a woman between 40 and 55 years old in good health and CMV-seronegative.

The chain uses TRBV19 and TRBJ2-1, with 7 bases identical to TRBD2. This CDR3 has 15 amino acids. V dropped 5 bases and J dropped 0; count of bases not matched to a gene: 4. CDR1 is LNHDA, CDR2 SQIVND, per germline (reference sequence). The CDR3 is CASSLLAVSYNEQFF. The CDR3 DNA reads TGTGCCAGTAGTCTTCTAGCGGTCTCCTACAATGAGCAGTTCTTC.

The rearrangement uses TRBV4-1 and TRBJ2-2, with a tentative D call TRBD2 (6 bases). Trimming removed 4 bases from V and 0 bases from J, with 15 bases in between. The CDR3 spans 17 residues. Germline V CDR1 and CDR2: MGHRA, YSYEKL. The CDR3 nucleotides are TGCGCCAGCAGCCCCCTGGCGGGATGGGCGAACACCGGGGAGCTGTTTTTT. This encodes CASSPLAGWANTGELFF.

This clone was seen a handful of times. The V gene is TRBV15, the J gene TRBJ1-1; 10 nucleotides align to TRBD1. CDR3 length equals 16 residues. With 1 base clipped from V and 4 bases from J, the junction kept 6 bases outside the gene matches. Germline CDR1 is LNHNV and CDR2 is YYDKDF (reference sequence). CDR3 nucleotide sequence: TGTGCCACCAGCAGAGGGGCAGGGACAGGGGCCACTGAAGCTTTCTTT. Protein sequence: CATSRGAGTGATEAFF.

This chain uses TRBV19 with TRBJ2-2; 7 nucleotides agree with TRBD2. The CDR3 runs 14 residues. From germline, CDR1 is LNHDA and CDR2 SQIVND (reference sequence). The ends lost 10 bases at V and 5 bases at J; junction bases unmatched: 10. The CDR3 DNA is TGTGCCACCGACGGAACTAGCGCGACCGGGGAGCTGTTTTTT. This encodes CATDGTSATGELFF.

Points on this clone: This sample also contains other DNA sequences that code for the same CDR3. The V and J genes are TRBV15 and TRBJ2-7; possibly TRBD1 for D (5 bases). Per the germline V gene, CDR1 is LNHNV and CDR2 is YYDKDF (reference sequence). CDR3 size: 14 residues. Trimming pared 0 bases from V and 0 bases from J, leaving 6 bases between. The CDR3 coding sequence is TGTGCCACCAGCAGAGATAGGGGCTCCTACGAGCAGTACTTC. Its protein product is CATSRDRGSYEQYF.